These 5 T cell receptor beta chains share one sample of origin, sequenced in a study of CD8+ T cells in alopecia areata. Extracted from the samples, RNA was reverse transcribed into cDNA to serve as the sequencing template. The repertoire was sequenced with immunoSEQ multiplex PCR; TCRdb's copy has only in-frame clones and lacks some. The data show about 92,000 clones, roughly 46% seen once. Treatment given: oral pan-JAK inhibitor, 5-10 mg twice daily. Sequenced material: CD8+ T cells sorted from blood, taken at week 24, from a patient treated with tofacitinib. All receptors come from a human donor with alopecia areata.

This clone has only a few counts. The gene calls are TRBV7-6 and TRBJ2-3; D remains unclear. Germline loops: CDR1 SGHVS, CDR2 FNYEAQ. CDR3 length equals 13 residues. V lost 3 bases to trimming and J lost 2 bases, with 6 bases between them. The CDR3 DNA reads TGTGCCAGCAGCTTCGGGTACACAGATACGCAGTATTTT. Its translation is CASSFGYTDTQYF.

The chain links TRBV9 to TRBJ1-2; TRBD1 is a possible D gene (6 bases). Trimming pared 0 bases from V and 4 bases from J, leaving 19 bases between. This CDR3 has 17 residues. Germline-derived CDR1 and CDR2 are SGDLS and YYNGEE. CDR3: CASSVGQGRDFSYGYTF. CDR3 sequence (DNA): TGTGCCAGCAGCGTAGGCCAGGGGAGGGATTTTAGCTATGGCTACACCTTC.

The count of this clone is one. DNA for the CDR3: TGTGCCACCAGCCGATCCGACAGGGGGGCTTTCTTT. It specifies CATSRSDRGAFF. The V and J genes are TRBV15 and TRBJ1-1; TRBD1 aligns across 9 bases. The CDR3 sequence is 12 residues long. Per germline, CDR1 LNHNV and CDR2 YYDKDF (reference sequence). J lost 11 bases, V lost 5 bases, and 6 bases had no gene match.

Only a few counts were recorded for this clone. This chain connects TRBV4-1 to TRBJ2-2; tentative D call: TRBD1 (5 bases). The germline V gene encodes CDR1 MGHRA and CDR2 YSYEKL. V shed 0 bases and J shed 5 bases, with 10 bases lying between them. This CDR3 region has 15 residues. CDR3 region: CASSQDRRQTGELFF. The CDR3 nucleotides are TGCGCCAGCAGCCAAGATCGCCGACAGACCGGGGAGCTGTTTTTT.

This clone was observed a few times. The CDR3 sequence: CASSDIETQYF. CDR3 bases: TGTGCCAGCAGTGATATTGAGACCCAGTACTTC. The V gene is TRBV2, the J gene TRBJ2-5; D remains unclear. Germline CDR1 and CDR2: SNHLY and FYNNEI. V was clipped by 3 bases and J by 5 bases, with 4 bases between them. The CDR3 extends over 11 amino acids.